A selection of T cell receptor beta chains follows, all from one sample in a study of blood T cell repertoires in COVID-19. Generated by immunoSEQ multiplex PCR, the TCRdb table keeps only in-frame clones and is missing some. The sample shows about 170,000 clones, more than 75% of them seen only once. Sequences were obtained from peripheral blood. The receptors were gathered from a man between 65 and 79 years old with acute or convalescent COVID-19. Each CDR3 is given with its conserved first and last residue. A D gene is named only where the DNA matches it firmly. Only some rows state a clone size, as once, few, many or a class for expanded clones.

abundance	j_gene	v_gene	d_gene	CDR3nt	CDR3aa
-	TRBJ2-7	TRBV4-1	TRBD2	TGCGCCAGCAGCCACCTTAGCGGGAGGGCCTACGAGCAGTACTTC	CASSHLSGRAYEQYF
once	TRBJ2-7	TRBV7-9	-	TGTGCCAGCACCGGCGGCTCCTACGAGCAGTACTTC	CASTGGSYEQYF
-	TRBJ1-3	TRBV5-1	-	TGCGCCAGCAGCTTGGCGAGCTCTGGAAACACCATATATTTT	CASSLASSGNTIYF
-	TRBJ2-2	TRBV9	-	TGTGCCAGCAGCGTCGGAGGGTCGGCTACCGGGGAGCTGTTTTTT	CASSVGGSATGELFF
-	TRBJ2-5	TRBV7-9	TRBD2	TGTGCCAGCAGCTTCGGGAGTGTGGGGGGACTAGAACAAGAGACCCAGTACTTC	CASSFGSVGGLEQETQYF
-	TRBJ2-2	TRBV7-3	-	TGTGCCAGCAGCTTAACCTACGGGGTGGGCGCCGGGGAGCTGTTTTTT	CASSLTYGVGAGELFF
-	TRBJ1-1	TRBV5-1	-	TGCGCCAGCCGGGAACAACGGACTGAAGCTTTCTTT	CASREQRTEAFF
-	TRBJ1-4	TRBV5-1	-	TGCGCCAGCAGCTTAAGGGGAACTAATGAAAAACTGTTTTTT	CASSLRGTNEKLFF
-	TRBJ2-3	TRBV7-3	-	TGTGCCAGCAGCTTAGGGACTGGAGATACGCAGTATTTT	CASSLGTGDTQYF
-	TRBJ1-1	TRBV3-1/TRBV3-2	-	TGTGCCAGCAGTCTTGGGGGCGCCTCGGGCACTGAAGCTTTCTTT	CASSLGGASGTEAFF
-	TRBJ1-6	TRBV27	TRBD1	TGTGCCAGCAGTCCTATCCGGGACAGCCTTAATTCACCCCTCCACTTT	CASSPIRDSLNSPLHF
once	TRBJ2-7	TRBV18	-	TGTGCCAGCTCACCAAATCAGGGGCCCGAGGTCGAGCAGTACTTC	CASSPNQGPEVEQYF
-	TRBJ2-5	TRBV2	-	TGTGCCAGCAGTTCTCCGTCATTGACTGGTTTCGGGGAGACCCAGTACTTC	CASSSPSLTGFGETQYF
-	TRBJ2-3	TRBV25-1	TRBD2	TGTGCCAGCATCCCGCGGGAGAGCCCAGATACGCAGTATTTT	CASIPRESPDTQYF
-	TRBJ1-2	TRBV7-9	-	TGTGCCAGCAGCTTAGCGCTAACGGATGGCTACACCTTC	CASSLALTDGYTF
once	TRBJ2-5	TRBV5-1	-	TGCGCCAGCAGCTTGGCGGGGGGCGGCGAGACCCAGTACTTC	CASSLAGGGETQYF
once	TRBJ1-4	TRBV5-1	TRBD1	TGCGCCAGCAGCTTGGGACAGGGAGGCGGAAAACTGTTTTTT	CASSLGQGGGKLFF
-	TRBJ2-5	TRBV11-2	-	TGTGCCAGCAGTGCCGAGGTAGCCCAGACCCAGTACTTC	CASSAEVAQTQYF
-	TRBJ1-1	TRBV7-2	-	TGTGCCAGCAAAGGATTACAGTACGCTGAAGCTTTCTTT	CASKGLQYAEAFF
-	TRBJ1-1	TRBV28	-	TGTGCCAGCAGTTTAGGGTTACAGGGTGAGACTGAAGCTTTCTTT	CASSLGLQGETEAFF
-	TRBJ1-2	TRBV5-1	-	TGCGCCAGCAGCTTGGGTCAGGGCAGAGACTATGGCTACACCTTC	CASSLGQGRDYGYTF
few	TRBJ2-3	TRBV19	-	TGTGCCAGTAGTATTCGACAGTCTGACACAGATACGCAGTATTTT	CASSIRQSDTDTQYF
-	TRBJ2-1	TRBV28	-	TGTGCCAGCAGTTTACTGTACAATGAGCAGTTCTTC	CASSLLYNEQFF
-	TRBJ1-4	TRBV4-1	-	TGCGCCAGCAGCCAAACGACTTCGGATGAAAAACTGTTTTTT	CASSQTTSDEKLFF
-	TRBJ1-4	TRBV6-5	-	TGTGCCAGCAGCCCAACGGGGGAGCAAAAACTGTTTTTT	CASSPTGEQKLFF
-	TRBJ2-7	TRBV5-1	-	TGCGCCAGCAGCTCAGGACTGAGATCGACCTACGAGCAGTACTTC	CASSSGLRSTYEQYF
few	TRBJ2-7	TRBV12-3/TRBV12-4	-	TGTGCCAGCAGTTTTGACCCAGAGGACGAGCAGTACTTC	CASSFDPEDEQYF
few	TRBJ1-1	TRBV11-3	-	TGTGCCAGCAGTTCGTCGGGGGTGAGGGCAACTGAAGCTTTCTTT	CASSSSGVRATEAFF
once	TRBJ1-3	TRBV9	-	TGTGCCAGCAGTCCAGGGGCTGCTGGAAACACCATATATTTT	CASSPGAAGNTIYF
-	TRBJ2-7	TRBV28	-	TGTGCCAGCAGCCGTGTCCAGGGCTGGTCCGAGCAGTACTTC	CASSRVQGWSEQYF
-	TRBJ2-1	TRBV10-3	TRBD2	TGTGCCATCAGGGGGACTAGCGGGGGAGTCGATGAGCAGTTCTTC	CAIRGTSGGVDEQFF
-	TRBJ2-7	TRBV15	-	TGTGCCACCAGCAGAGATCTGCCCCGGGGTTCAAACGAGCAGTACTTC	CATSRDLPRGSNEQYF
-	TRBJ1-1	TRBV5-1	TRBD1	TGCGCCAGCAGCCGAGGACAGGGGGGAGGGGACACTGAAGCTTTCTTT	CASSRGQGGGDTEAFF
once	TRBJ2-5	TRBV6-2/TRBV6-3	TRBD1	TGTGCCAGCAGTAACAACAGGGGTTCGAAGACCCAGTACTTC	CASSNNRGSKTQYF
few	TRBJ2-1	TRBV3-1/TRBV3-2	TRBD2	TGTGCCAGCAGCCTAAAACTAGCGAGGGTGGGAAATGAGCAGTTCTTC	CASSLKLARVGNEQFF
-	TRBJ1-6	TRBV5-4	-	TGTGCCAGCAGCTTGGACGGGAGTTATAATTCACCCCTCCACTTT	CASSLDGSYNSPLHF
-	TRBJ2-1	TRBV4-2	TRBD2	TGTGCCAGCAGCCAAGAGGGCGGGGGGGCCTACAATGAGCAGTTCTTC	CASSQEGGGAYNEQFF
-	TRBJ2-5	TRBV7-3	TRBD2	TGTGCCAGCAGCTTTAGCGGGGGGATACAAGAGACCCAGTACTTC	CASSFSGGIQETQYF
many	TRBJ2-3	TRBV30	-	TGTGCCTGGAGTTTCGGGAGCACAGATACGCAGTATTTT	CAWSFGSTDTQYF
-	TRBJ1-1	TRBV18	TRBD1	TGTGCCAGCTCACTGGACAGGGCGAACACTGAAGCTTTCTTT	CASSLDRANTEAFF
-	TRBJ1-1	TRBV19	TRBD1	TGTGCCAGTATTAGACAGGGGAGCCTGAACACTGAAGCTTTCTTT	CASIRQGSLNTEAFF
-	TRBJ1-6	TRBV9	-	TGTGCCAGCAGCGTGGGCCCCAGGGTCGATTCACCCCTCCACTTT	CASSVGPRVDSPLHF
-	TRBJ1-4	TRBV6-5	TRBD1	TGTGCCAGCAGGCCTAACAGGGGGTGGAGTGAAAAACTGTTTTTT	CASRPNRGWSEKLFF
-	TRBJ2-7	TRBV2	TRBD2	TGTGCCAGCAGTGAAGGGACTAGGGCCTACGAGCAGTACTTC	CASSEGTRAYEQYF
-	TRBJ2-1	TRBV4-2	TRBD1	TGTGCCAGCAGCCAAGAAGGGGGCCCAGCCAATGAGCAGTTCTTC	CASSQEGGPANEQFF